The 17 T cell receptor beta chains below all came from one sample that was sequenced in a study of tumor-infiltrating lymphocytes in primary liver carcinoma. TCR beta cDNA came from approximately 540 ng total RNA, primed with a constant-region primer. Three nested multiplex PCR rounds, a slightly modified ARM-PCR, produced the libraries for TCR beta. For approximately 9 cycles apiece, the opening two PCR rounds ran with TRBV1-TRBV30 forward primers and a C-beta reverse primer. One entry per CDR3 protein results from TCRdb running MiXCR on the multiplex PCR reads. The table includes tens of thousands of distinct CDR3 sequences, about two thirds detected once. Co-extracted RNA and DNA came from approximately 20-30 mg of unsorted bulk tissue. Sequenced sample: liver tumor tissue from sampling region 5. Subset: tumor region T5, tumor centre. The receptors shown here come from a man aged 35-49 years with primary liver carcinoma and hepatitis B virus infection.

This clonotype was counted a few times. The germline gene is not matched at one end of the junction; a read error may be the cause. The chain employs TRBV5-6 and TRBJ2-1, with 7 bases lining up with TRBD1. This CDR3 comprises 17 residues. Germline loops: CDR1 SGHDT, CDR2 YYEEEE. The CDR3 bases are TGTACCAGCAGCTCATGGGACAGCCCCAGCTCCTACAATGAGCAGTTCTTC. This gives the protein CTSSSWDSPSSYNEQFF.

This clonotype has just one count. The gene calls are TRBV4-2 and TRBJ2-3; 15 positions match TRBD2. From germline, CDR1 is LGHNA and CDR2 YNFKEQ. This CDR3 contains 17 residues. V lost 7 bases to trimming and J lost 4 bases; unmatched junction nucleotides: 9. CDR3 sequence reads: CASIPGLAGGGSDTQYF. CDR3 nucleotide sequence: TGTGCCAGCATTCCGGGACTAGCGGGAGGTGGGTCAGATACGCAGTATTTT.

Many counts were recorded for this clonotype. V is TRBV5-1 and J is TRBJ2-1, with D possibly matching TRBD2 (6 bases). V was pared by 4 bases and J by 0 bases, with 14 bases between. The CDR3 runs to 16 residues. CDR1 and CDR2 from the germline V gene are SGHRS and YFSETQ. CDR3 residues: CASSRDLRSSYNEQFF. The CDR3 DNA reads TGCGCCAGCAGCCGGGACTTGCGGTCCTCCTACAATGAGCAGTTCTTC.

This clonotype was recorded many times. Here the CDR3 reads CASTRTADSGANVLTF. The CDR3 nucleotides are TGTGCCAGTACCAGGACAGCGGACTCTGGGGCCAACGTCCTGACTTTC. This chain uses TRBV6-1 with TRBJ2-6, with D maybe TRBD1 (6 bases). Trimming stripped 9 bases from V and 0 bases from J, with 15 bases between. CDR1 and CDR2 from the germline V gene are MNHNS and SASEGT. The CDR3 runs to 16 residues.

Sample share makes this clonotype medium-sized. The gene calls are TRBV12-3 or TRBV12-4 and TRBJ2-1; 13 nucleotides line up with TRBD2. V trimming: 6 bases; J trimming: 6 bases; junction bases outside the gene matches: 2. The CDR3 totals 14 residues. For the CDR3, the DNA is TGTGCCAGCAGCCGGACTAGCGGGAGCAATGAGCAGTTCTTC. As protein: CASSRTSGSNEQFF.

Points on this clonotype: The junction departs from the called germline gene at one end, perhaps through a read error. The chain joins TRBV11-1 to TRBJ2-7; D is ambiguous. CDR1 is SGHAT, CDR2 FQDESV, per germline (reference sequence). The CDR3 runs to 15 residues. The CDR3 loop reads CASTLEATVSYEQYF. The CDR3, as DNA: TGCGCCAGTACCTTAGAGGCGACCGTGTCCTACGAGCAGTACTTC.

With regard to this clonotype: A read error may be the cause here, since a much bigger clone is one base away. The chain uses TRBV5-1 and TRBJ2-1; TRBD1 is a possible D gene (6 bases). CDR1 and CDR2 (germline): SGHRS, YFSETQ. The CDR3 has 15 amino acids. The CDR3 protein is CASSLAPGVYIEQFF. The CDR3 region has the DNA TGCGCCAGCAGCTTGGCTCCAGGGGTCTACATTGAGCAGTTCTTC.

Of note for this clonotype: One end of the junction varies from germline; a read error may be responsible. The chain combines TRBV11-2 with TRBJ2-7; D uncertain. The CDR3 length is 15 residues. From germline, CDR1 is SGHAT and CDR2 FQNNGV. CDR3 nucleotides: TGTGCAAGCAGCTCGACCCGGGTGAGAAGATACGAGCAGTACTTC. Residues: CASSSTRVRRYEQYF.

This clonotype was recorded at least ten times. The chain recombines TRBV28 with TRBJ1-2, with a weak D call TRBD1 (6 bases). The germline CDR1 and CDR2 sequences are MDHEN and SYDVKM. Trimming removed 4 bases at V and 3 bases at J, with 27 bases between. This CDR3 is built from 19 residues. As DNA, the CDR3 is TGTGCCAGCAGTTCCTCGGGACTTATGGATGCAGGGGATGACTATGGCTACACCTTC. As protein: CASSSSGLMDAGDDYGYTF.

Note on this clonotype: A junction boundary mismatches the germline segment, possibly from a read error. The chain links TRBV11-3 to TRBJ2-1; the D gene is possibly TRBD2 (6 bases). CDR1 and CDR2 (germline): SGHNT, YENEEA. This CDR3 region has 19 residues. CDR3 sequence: CASSLDRWEAFSSYSEQFF. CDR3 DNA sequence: TGTGCCAGCAGCTTAGATCGGTGGGAGGCGTTCAGCTCCTACAGTGAGCAGTTCTTC.

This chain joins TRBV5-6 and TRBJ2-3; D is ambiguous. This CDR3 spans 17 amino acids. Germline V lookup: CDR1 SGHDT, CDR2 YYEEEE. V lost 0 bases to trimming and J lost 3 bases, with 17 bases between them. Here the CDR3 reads CASSLALASSKTDTQYF. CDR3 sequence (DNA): TGTGCCAGCAGCTTGGCTCTCGCCTCGTCCAAGACAGATACGCAGTATTTT.

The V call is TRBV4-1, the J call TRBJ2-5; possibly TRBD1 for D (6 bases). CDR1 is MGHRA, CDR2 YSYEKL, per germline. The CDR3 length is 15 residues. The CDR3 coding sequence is TGCGCAGGCAGCCGAGGAGAGGACAGCCAAGAGACCCAGTACTTC. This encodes CAGSRGEDSQETQYF.

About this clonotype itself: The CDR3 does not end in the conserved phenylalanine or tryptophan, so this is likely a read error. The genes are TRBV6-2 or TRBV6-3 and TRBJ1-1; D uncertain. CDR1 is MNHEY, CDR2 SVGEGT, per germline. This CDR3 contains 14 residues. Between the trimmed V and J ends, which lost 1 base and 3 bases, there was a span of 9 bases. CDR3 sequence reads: CASSYYAWYTEAFS. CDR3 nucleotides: TGTGCCAGCAGTTACTACGCCTGGTACACTGAAGCTTTCTCT.

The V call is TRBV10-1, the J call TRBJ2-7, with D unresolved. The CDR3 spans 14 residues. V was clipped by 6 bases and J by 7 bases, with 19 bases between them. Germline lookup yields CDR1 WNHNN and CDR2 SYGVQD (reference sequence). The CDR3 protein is CASSNRGSYNEQYF. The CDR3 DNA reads TGCGCCAGCAGCAACAGAGGCTCCTACAATGAGCAGTACTTC.

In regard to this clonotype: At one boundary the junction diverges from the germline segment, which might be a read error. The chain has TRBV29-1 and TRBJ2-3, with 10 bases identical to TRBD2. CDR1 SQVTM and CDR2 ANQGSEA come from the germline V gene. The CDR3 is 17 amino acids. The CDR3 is CGVDLPSGSLGSDTQYF. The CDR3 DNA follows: TGCGGCGTTGATTTGCCTAGCGGGAGTTTAGGGTCAGATACGCAGTATTTT.

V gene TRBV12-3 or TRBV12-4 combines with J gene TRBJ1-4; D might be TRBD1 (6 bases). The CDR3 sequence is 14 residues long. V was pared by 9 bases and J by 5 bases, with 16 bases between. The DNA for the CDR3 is TGTGCCAGTAAATCGACAGGTTCAAATGAAAAACTGTTTTTT. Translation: CASKSTGSNEKLFF.

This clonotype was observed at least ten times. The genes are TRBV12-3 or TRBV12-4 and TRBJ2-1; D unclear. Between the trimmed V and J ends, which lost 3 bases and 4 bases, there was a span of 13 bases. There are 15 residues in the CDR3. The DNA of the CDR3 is TGTGCCAGCAGTTTCGATCCAACGTCTTACAATGAGCAGTTCTTC. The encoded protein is CASSFDPTSYNEQFF.